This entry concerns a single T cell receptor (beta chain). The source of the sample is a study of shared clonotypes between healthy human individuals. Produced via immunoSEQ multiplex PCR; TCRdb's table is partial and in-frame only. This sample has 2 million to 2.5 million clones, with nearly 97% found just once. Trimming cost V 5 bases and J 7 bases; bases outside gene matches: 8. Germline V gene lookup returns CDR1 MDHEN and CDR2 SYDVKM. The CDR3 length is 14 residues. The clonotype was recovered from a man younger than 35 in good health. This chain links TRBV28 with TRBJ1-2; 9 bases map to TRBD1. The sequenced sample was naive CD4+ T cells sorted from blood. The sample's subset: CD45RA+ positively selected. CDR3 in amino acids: CASSPGQGWGGYTF. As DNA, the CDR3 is TGTGCCAGCAGTCCGGGACAGGGCTGGGGTGGCTACACCTTC.